A single sample gave rise to the 19 T cell receptor beta chains below, sequenced in a study of neurological immune-mediated disorders. Via MiXCR, TCRdb re-called the 5' RACE reads, giving one row per CDR3 protein. The sample has fewer than 90,000 distinct CDR3 sequences, around a tenth seen once. The sequenced material came from PBMCs. The source is a man aged 35-49 years in good health.

Worth noting for this clonotype: Because the CDR3 is missing its conserved closing phenylalanine or tryptophan, this is likely a read error. This sequence joins TRBV19 and TRBJ2-5; D gene ambiguous. V lost 3 bases to trimming and J lost 6 bases, with 11 bases between them. The V gene's germline CDR1 is LNHDA and CDR2 SQIVND (reference sequence). The length of the CDR3 is 13 residues. The CDR3 reads CASSIDVTKTQYL. CDR3 sequence (DNA): TGTGCCAGTAGTATCGACGTAACGAAGACCCAGTACCTC.

This clonotype was seen a handful of times. The V call is TRBV6-5, the J call TRBJ2-5; 7 nucleotides agree with TRBD1. Germline V CDR1 and CDR2: MNHEY, SVGAGI. The CDR3 has 13 amino acids. The junction had 7 bases not matched to a gene; V was cut back by 7 bases and J by 5 bases. The CDR3 nucleotides read TGTGCCAGCACCTCGACAGGGAAGGAGACCCAGTACTTC. Its protein is CASTSTGKETQYF.

This clonotype appeared many times. V and J are TRBV5-8 and TRBJ2-7; D gene ambiguous. V was trimmed by 4 bases and J by 2 bases, leaving 4 bases between them. CDR1 SGHTS and CDR2 YDEGEE come from the germline V gene. This CDR3 contains 11 residues. CDR3 loop: CASSRAYEQYF. In DNA form, the CDR3 reads TGTGCCAGCAGCCGCGCCTACGAGCAGTACTTC.

This clonotype has a count of ten or more. V gene TRBV9 combines with J gene TRBJ2-2; D unresolved. CDR1 is SGDLS, CDR2 YYNGEE, per germline. The CDR3 is 15 amino acids. Trimming shortened V by 0 bases and J by 1 base, and 7 bases separated the two germline ends. CDR3 region: CASSVERGNTGELFF. The CDR3 DNA reads as TGTGCCAGCAGCGTAGAAAGAGGGAACACCGGGGAGCTGTTTTTT.

This clonotype was seen a few times. V is TRBV20-1 and J is TRBJ1-2, with 7 nucleotides matching TRBD1. CDR1 DFQATT and CDR2 SNEGSKA come from the germline V gene (reference sequence). CDR3 length: 13 residues. The ends lost 3 bases at V and 4 bases at J; junction bases unmatched: 5. CDR3 residues: CSASPGTAYGYTF. Written as DNA, the CDR3 is TGCAGTGCTAGCCCCGGGACAGCCTATGGCTACACCTTC.

In regard to this clonotype: It may be a read error: a sequence one base away is much more abundant. V is TRBV7-8 and J is TRBJ2-2; D is possibly TRBD1 (8 bases). Trimming took 5 bases from V and 5 from J, leaving 27 bases between them. Germline V gene sequence: CDR1 SGHVS, CDR2 FQNEAQ. The CDR3 runs 19 residues. This chain's CDR3 is CASSPIGTTQGGLTGELFF. The CDR3 nucleotides read TGTGCCAGCAGCCCCATAGGCACTACACAGGGGGGGTTGACCGGGGAGCTGTTTTTT.

This clonotype was observed at least ten times. The CDR3 reads CATTGSGYEQYF. The CDR3 coding sequence is TGTGCCACCACAGGGAGCGGCTACGAGCAGTACTTC. The chain links TRBV28 to TRBJ2-7; perhaps TRBD1 as D (6 bases). The CDR3 runs 12 residues. V was shortened by 10 bases and J by 3 bases, with 13 bases between the two germline ends. Germline V CDR1 and CDR2: MDHEN, SYDVKM.

This clonotype occurred many times. V gene TRBV5-1 combines with J gene TRBJ2-1; TRBD2 matches 11 bases. The CDR3 runs 14 residues. J was trimmed by 5 bases and V by 4 bases; bases with no gene match: 2. Germline CDR1 reads SGHRS; CDR2 reads YFSETQ. CDR3 in amino acids: CASSGGLADNEQFF. Written as DNA, the CDR3 is TGCGCCAGCAGCGGGGGACTAGCGGACAATGAGCAGTTCTTC. Full variable domain (missing parts from reference TRBV5-1 and TRBJ2-1): KAGVTQTPRYLIKTRGQQVTLSCSPISGHRSVSWYQQTPGQGLQFLFEYFSETQRNKGNFPGRFSGRQFSNSRSEMNVSTLELGDSALYLCASSGGLADNEQFFGPGTRLTVL.

This clonotype was detected a few times. One end of the junction is discordant with germline, which a read error may explain. This chain uses TRBV5-1 with TRBJ2-1; D is possibly TRBD1 (6 bases). The CDR3 spans 13 residues. CDR1 and CDR2 (germline): SGHRS, YFSETQ. CDR3 loop: CASSLGLGDKGEF. The CDR3 DNA reads as TGCGCCAGCAGCTTGGGGTTAGGAGACAAGGGGGAGTTC.

The gene calls are TRBV12-3 or TRBV12-4 and TRBJ2-3, with TRBD1 identical over 8 bases. V shed 2 bases and J 5 bases; nucleotides not matched to a gene: 12. This CDR3 comprises 17 residues. CDR3 amino acids: CASSLRGLSGGIDTQYF. The CDR3 bases are TGTGCCAGCAGTTTAAGAGGGCTATCAGGGGGCATAGATACGCAGTATTTT.

The sample holds a few counts of this clonotype. The chain links TRBV11-2 to TRBJ2-5, with 7 bases identical to TRBD2. Germline lookup yields CDR1 SGHAT and CDR2 FQNNGV. The V segment lost 2 bases and the J segment 5 bases; nucleotides outside the gene matches: 11. The CDR3 runs to 16 residues. CDR3 amino acids: CASSLPPWNGGETQYF. In nucleotides, the CDR3 is TGTGCCAGCAGCTTACCTCCTTGGAACGGGGGGGAGACCCAGTACTTC.

Ten or more counts support this clonotype. The chain is built from TRBV6-1 and TRBJ1-3, with 10 bases identical to TRBD1. Germline CDR1 reads MNHNS; CDR2 reads SASEGT. After removal of 5 bases from V and 0 bases from J, the junction contained 4 bases not matched to a gene. The length of the CDR3 is 16 residues. The CDR3 nucleotides read TGTGCCAGCAGTCAACGGACAGGGGGCTCTGGAAACACCATATATTTT. It yields the protein CASSQRTGGSGNTIYF.

The chain links TRBV20-1 to TRBJ1-6, with 11 bases matching TRBD1. Trimming at V came to 8 bases and at J to 7 bases, leaving 7 bases not matched to a gene. This CDR3 is built from 14 residues. Germline values: CDR1 DFQATT, CDR2 SNEGSKA (reference sequence). The CDR3 bases are TGCAGTACTGGGGACAGGGGGGTAAATTCACCCCTCCACTTT. This encodes CSTGDRGVNSPLHF.

There are many counts of this clonotype. J is TRBJ1-2 and V is TRBV5-1, with D hard to call. CDR3 length: 13 residues. The germline V gene encodes CDR1 SGHRS and CDR2 YFSETQ. The ends were cut back, 0 bases at V and 8 bases at J, with 11 bases in the middle. The CDR3 DNA sequence: TGCGCCAGCAGCTTGGCTGGGTCCACGGGCTACACCTTC. This encodes CASSLAGSTGYTF.

This clonotype was recorded many times. The chain carries TRBV27 and TRBJ2-5; maybe TRBD2 (5 bases). The CDR3 is made up of 13 amino acids. Trimming left V 5 bases short and J 5 bases short, with 12 bases between. Germline assignment: CDR1 MNHEY and CDR2 SMNVEV (reference sequence). In DNA, the CDR3 is TGTGCCAGCAGTCCTCTCGGGATGGAGACCCAGTACTTC. It translates to CASSPLGMETQYF.

This clonotype was detected ten times or more. The chain links TRBV6-6 to TRBJ1-5; a possible D gene is TRBD1 (5 bases). Germline V lookup: CDR1 MNHNY, CDR2 SVGAGI (reference sequence). Between the trimmed V and J ends, which lost 7 bases and 7 bases, there was a span of 23 bases. The CDR3 loop spans 16 amino acids. The chain's CDR3 is CASIGAPHRGGQPQHF. CDR3 coding DNA: TGTGCCAGCATAGGGGCCCCTCACAGAGGCGGACAGCCCCAGCATTTT.

This clonotype was observed at least ten times. The chain uses TRBV7-9 and TRBJ1-2; TRBD1 matches 10 bases. The germline V gene has CDR1 SEHNR and CDR2 FQNEAQ (reference sequence). Trimming removed 2 bases from V and 0 bases from J; junction bases left unmatched: 3. This CDR3 spans 16 amino acids. In DNA, the CDR3 is TGTGCCAGCAGCTTATGGACAGGGGGGACTAACTATGGCTACACCTTC. This codes for CASSLWTGGTNYGYTF.

The table lists this clonotype with many counts. The chain couples TRBV19 to TRBJ1-2; the match to TRBD1 covers 7 bases. The V and J ends lost 3 bases and 10 bases, in that order; junction bases with no gene match: 11. Germline-derived CDR1 and CDR2 are LNHDA and SQIVND (reference sequence). The CDR3 consists of 14 residues. The CDR3 loop reads CASSMGDSGGIYTF. The CDR3 DNA sequence: TGTGCCAGTAGTATGGGGGACAGCGGGGGAATCTACACCTTC.

This clonotype has a count of ten or more. The chain links TRBV7-2 to TRBJ2-7, with TRBD1 as a possible D gene (5 bases). Germline CDR1 and CDR2: SGHTA and FQGNSA. V lost 0 bases and J 0 bases, leaving 9 bases between the germline ends. The CDR3 totals 15 residues. CDR3 in amino acids: CASSLAGPSSYEQYF. The CDR3 DNA reads as TGTGCCAGCAGCTTAGCGGGGCCGAGCTCCTACGAGCAGTACTTC.